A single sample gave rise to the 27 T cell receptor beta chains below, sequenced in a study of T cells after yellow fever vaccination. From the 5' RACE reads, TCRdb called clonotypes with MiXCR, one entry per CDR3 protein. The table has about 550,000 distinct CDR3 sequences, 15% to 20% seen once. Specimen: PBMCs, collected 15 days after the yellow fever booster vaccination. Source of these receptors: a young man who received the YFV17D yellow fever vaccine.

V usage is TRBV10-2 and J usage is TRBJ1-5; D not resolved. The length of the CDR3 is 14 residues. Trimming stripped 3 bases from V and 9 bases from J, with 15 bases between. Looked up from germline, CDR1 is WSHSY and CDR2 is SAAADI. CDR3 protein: CASSEGSGRGPQHF. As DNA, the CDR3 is TGCGCCAGCAGTGAAGGGTCTGGGAGAGGGCCCCAGCATTTT.

CDR3 nucleotides: TGCAGCGTTAAGGCCGACGAGCAGTACTTC. Residues: CSVKADEQYF. The V and J genes are TRBV29-1 and TRBJ2-7; no firm D call. The germline V gene has CDR1 SQVTM and CDR2 ANQGSEA. The CDR3 contains 10 residues. Trimming cost V 5 bases and J 5 bases, with 7 bases left between them.

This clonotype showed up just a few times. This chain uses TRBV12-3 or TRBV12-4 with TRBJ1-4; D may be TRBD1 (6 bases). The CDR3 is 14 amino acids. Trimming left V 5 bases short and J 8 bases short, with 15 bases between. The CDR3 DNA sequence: TGTGCCAGCAGTGACAGGACGTCGGCGGAAAAACTGTTTTTT. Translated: CASSDRTSAEKLFF.

DNA of the CDR3: TGTGCCAGCAGCCGGGCCTGGACGGGGCGTGCCACCGGGGAGCTGTTTTTT. Encoded protein: CASSRAWTGRATGELFF. The chain has TRBV6-1 and TRBJ2-2; either TRBD1 or TRBD2 may supply D (5 bases each). The CDR3 sequence is 17 residues long. The V end was cut by 6 bases, the J end by 4 bases, with 21 bases between. The germline V gene encodes CDR1 MNHNS and CDR2 SASEGT.

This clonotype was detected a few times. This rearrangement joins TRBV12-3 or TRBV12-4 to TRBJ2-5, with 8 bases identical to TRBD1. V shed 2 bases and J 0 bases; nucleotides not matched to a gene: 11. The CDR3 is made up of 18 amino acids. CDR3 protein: CASSLTQAGTGNQETQYF. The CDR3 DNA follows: TGTGCCAGCAGTTTAACCCAGGCCGGGACAGGAAACCAAGAGACCCAGTACTTC.

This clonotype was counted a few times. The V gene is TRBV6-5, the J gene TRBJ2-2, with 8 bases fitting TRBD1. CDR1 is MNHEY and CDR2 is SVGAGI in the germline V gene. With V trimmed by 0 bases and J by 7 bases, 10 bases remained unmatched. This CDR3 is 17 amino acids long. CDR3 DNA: TGTGCCAGCAGTTACTCGGACAGGGTCGCGCTGAGCGGGGAGCTGTTTTTT. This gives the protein CASSYSDRVALSGELFF.

The CDR3 sequence is CSVEAGNTEAFF. CDR3 bases: TGCAGCGTTGAAGCGGGGAACACTGAAGCTTTCTTT. The chain has TRBV29-1 and TRBJ1-1; D ambiguous. This CDR3 comprises 12 residues. V was trimmed by 1 base and J by 1 base, leaving 4 bases between them. From germline, CDR1 is SQVTM and CDR2 ANQGSEA.

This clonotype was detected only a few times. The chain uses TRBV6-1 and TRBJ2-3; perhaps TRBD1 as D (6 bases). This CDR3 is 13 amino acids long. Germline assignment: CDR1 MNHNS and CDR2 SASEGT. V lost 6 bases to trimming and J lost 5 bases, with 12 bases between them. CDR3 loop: CASRSPGEDTQYF. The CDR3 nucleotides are TGTGCCAGCAGGTCTCCAGGGGAAGATACGCAGTATTTT.

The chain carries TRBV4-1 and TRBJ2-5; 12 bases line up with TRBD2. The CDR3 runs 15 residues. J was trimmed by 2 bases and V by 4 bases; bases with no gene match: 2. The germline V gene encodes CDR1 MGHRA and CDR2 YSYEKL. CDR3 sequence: CASSPSGREQETQYF. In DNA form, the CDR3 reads TGCGCCAGCAGCCCTAGCGGGAGGGAACAAGAGACCCAGTACTTC.

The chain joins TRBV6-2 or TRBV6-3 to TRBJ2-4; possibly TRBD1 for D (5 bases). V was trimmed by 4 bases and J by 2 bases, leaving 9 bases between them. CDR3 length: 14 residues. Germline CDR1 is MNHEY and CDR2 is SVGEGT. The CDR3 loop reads CASSFSGSKNIQYF. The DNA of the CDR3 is TGTGCCAGCAGTTTTTCAGGGTCCAAAAACATTCAGTACTTC.

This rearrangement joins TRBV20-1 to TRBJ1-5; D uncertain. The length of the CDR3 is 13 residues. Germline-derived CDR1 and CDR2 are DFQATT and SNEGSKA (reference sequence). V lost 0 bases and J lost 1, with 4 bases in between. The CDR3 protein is CSARDYSNQPQHF. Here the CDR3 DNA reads TGCAGTGCTAGAGATTACAGCAATCAGCCCCAGCATTTT.

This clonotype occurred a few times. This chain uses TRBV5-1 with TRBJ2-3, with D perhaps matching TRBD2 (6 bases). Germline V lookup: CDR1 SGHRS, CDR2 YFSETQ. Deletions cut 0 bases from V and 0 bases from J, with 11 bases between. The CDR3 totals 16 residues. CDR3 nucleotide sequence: TGCGCCAGCAGCTTGGCCGGCGGGGTCAGCACAGATACGCAGTATTTT. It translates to CASSLAGGVSTDTQYF.

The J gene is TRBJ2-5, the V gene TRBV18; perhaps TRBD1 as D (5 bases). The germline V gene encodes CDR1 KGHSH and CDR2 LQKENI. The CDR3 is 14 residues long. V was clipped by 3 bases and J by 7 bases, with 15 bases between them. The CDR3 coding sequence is TGTGCCAGCTCACCCAAGGCCCCCCAGGGGACCCAGTACTTC. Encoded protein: CASSPKAPQGTQYF. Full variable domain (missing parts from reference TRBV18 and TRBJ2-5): NAGVMQNPRHLVRRRGQEARLRCSPMKGHSHVYWYRQLPEEGLKFMVYLQKENIIDESGMPKERFSAEFPKEGPSILRIQQVVRGDSAAYFCASSPKAPQGTQYFGPGTRLLVL.

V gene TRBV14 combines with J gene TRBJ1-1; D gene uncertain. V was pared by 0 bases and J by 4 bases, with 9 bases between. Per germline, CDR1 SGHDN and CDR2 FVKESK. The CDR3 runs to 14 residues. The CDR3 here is CASSQDFGSTEAFF. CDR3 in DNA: TGTGCCAGCAGCCAAGATTTCGGATCCACTGAAGCTTTCTTT. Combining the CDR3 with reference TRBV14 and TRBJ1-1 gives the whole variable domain EAGVTQFPSHSVIEKGQTVTLRCDPISGHDNLYWYRRVMGKEIKFLLHFVKESKQDESGMPNNRFLAERTGGTYSTLKVQPAELEDSGVYFCASSQDFGSTEAFFGQGTRLTVV.

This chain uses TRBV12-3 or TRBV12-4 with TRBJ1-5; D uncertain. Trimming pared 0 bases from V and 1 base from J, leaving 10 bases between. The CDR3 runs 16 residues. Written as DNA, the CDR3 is TGTGCCAGCAGTTTAGCTGACGCCGGGAGCAATCAGCCCCAGCATTTT. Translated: CASSLADAGSNQPQHF.

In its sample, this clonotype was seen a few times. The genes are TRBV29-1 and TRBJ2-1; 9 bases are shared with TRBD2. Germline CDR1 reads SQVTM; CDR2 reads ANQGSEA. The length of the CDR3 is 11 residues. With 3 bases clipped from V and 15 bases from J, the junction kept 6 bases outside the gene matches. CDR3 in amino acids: CSVDSGTSRFF. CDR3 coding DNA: TGCAGCGTTGATTCCGGGACTAGCCGGTTCTTC.

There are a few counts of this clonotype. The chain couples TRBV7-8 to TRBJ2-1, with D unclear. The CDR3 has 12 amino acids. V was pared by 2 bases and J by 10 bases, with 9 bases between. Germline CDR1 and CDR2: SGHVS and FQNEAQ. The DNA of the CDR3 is TGTGCCAGCAGCTTATTGTCCAAGGAGCAGTTCTTC. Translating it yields CASSLLSKEQFF.

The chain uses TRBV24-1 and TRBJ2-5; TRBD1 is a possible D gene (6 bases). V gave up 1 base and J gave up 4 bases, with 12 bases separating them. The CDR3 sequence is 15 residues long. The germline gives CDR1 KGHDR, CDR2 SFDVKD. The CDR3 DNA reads TGTGCCACCAGTGATTTCGCCAGGGGCAGAGAGACCCAGTACTTC. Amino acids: CATSDFARGRETQYF.

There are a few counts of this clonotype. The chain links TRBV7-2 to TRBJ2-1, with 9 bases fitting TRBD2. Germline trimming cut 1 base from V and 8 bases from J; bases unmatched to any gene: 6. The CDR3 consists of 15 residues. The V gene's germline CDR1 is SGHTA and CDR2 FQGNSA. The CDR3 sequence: CASSLVAGVKDEQFF. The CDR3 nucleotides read TGTGCCAGCAGCTTAGTAGCGGGAGTCAAGGATGAGCAGTTCTTC.

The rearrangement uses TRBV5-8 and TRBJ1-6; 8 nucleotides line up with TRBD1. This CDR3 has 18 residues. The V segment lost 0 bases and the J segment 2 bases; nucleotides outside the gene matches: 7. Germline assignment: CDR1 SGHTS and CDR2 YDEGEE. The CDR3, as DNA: TGTGCCAGCAGCTTGGTACCGACAGGGGACGCCTATAATTCACCCCTCCACTTT. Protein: CASSLVPTGDAYNSPLHF.

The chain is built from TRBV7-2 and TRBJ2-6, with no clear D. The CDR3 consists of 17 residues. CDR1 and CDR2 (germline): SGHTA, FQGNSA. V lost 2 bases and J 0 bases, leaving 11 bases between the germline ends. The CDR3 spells CASSLYSTSSGANVLTF. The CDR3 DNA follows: TGTGCCAGCAGCTTATACAGCACCAGCTCTGGGGCCAACGTCCTGACTTTC. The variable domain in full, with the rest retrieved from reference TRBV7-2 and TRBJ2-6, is GAGVSQSPSNKVTEKGKDVELRCDPISGHTALYWYRQSLGQGLEFLIYFQGNSAPDKSGLPSDRFSAERTGGSVSTLTIQRTQQEDSAVYLCASSLYSTSSGANVLTFGAGSRLTVL.

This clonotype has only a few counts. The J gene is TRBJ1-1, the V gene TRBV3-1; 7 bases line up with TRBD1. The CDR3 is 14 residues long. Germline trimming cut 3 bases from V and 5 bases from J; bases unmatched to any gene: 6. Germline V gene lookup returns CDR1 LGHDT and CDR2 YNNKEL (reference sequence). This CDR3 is CASSQSGGDTEAFF. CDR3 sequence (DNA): TGTGCCAGCAGCCAGTCAGGGGGAGATACTGAAGCTTTCTTT.

The CDR3 DNA is TGTGCCAGCAGCTTAGCGCGAGAGGGGTCTAGCGACTCCTACGAGCAGTACTTC. This codes for CASSLAREGSSDSYEQYF. The chain carries TRBV7-6 and TRBJ2-7; a possible D gene is TRBD2 (6 bases). The ends were cut back, 0 bases at V and 0 bases at J, with 18 bases in the middle. This CDR3 comprises 18 residues. Germline lookup yields CDR1 SGHVS and CDR2 FNYEAQ. The entire variable domain, with the rest obtained from reference TRBV7-6 and TRBJ2-7, is as follows: GAGVSQSPRYKVTKRGQDVALRCDPISGHVSLYWYRQALGQGPEFLTYFNYEAQQDKSGLPNDRFSAERPEGSISTLTIQRTEQRDSAMYRCASSLAREGSSDSYEQYFGPGTRLTVT.

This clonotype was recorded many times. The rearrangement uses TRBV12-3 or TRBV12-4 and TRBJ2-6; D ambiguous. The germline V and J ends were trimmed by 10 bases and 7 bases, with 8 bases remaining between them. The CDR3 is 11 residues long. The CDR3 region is CATRGANVLTF. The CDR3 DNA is TGTGCCACCCGAGGAGCCAACGTCCTGACTTTC.

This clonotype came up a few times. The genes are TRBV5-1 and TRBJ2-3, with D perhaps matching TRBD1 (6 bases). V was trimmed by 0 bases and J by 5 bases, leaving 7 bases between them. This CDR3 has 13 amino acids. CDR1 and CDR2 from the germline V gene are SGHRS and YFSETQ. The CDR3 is CASSLGGQDTQYF. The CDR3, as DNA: TGCGCCAGCAGCTTGGGGGGGCAAGATACGCAGTATTTT.

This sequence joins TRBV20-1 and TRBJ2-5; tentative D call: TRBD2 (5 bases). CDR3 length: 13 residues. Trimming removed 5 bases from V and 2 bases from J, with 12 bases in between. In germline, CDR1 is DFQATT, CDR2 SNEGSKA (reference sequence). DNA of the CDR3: TGCAGTGCTGCTCAGCGGAAACAAGAGACCCAGTACTTC. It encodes CSAAQRKQETQYF.

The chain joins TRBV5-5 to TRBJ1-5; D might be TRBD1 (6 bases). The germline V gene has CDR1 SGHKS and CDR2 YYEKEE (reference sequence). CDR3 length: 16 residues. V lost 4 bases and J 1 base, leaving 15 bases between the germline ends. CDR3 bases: TGTGCCAGCAGCGCCTACGGGACAATAAGCAATCAGCCCCAGCATTTT. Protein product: CASSAYGTISNQPQHF.